This TCR beta chain comes out of a study of cytomegalovirus exposure and HLA in healthy donors. Notes on the study in general: In a later analysis, at a false discovery rate of 0.05, under 20,000 TCR beta sequences were associated with HLA alleles. Among the CMV-associated chains, three were confirmed in vitro as specific for CMV antigens. Reportedly, diagnosis of cytomegalovirus status by the classifier showed high specificity and sensitivity.

PCR was performed using 60 Vbeta and 13 Jbeta primers. Authors' processing steps: Among the unique TCR beta chains that a later analysis counted, around 72 million in all, roughly 11 million were shared. Profiled with immunoSEQ multiplex PCR; TCRdb holds only in-frame clones, not every one. V, J and clone size are those of that table, while D and trimming were read from the DNA. The sample consists of 100,000 to 150,000 clones, about four fifths of them appearing once. In its sample, this clone was seen once. Antigen unknown. V lost 4 bases and J lost 6; bases outside the gene matches: 6. This CDR3 spans 14 amino acids. The germline V gene encodes CDR1 SGHRS and CDR2 YFSETQ.

This chain uses TRBV5-1 with TRBJ2-3; 9 nucleotides match TRBD1. Specimen: PBMCs. This clonotype was sampled from a woman aged 55-69 years in good health and CMV-seropositive. CDR3 sequence: CASSETGGGDTQYF. The CDR3 bases are TGCGCCAGCAGCGAGACAGGGGGAGGGGATACGCAGTATTTT.